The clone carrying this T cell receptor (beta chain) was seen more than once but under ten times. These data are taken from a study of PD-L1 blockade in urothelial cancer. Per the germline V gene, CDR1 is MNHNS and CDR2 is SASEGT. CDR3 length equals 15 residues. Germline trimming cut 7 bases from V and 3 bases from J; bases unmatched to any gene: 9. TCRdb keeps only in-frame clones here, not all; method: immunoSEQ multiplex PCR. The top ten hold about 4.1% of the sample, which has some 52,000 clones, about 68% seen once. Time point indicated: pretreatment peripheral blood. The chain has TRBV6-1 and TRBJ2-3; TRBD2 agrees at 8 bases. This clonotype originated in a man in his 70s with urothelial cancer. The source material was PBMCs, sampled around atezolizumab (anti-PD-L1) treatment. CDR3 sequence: CASKPGLAGTDTQYF. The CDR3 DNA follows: TGTGCCAGCAAGCCGGGGCTAGCGGGTACAGATACGCAGTATTTT.